The TCR beta chain described here comes from a study of CD8 T cells in cerebrospinal fluid in Alzheimer's disease. Notes on the study in general: EBV-specific clones showed no enrichment in Alzheimer's patients and were not the top expanded clones. In mild cognitive impairment or Alzheimer's disease, the biggest CSF clone made up more TCRs than in controls.

This clonotype registers medium-sized by frequency. Its antigen remains unidentified. Confirmation of patient neurodegeneration relied on biomarkers such as neurofilament, amyloid-beta and tau. CSF cells were profiled by 10X single-cell V(D)J and 5' expression. No DNA is given; TCRdb re-called the 10x single-cell sequencing reads and lists each CDR3 protein once. The sample includes roughly 1,700 distinct CDR3 sequences. The sequence came from a human donor with mild cognitive impairment. The specimen sequenced was cerebrospinal fluid.

The CDR3 reads CASSVVSGAETQYF. This chain joins TRBV9 and TRBJ2-5; there is no DNA to check the TCRdb D call of TRBD2. CDR1 and CDR2 (germline): SGDLS, YYNGEE. This CDR3 spans 14 amino acids.